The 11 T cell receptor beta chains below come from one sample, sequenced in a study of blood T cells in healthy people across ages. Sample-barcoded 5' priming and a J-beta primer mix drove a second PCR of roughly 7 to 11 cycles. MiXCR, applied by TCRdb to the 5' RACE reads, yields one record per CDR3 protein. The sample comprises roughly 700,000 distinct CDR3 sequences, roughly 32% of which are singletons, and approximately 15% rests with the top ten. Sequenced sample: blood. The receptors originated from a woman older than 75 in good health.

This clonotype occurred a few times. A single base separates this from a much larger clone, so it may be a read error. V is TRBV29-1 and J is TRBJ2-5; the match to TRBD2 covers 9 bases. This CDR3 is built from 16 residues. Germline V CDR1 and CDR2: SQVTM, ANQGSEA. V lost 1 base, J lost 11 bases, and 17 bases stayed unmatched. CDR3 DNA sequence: TGCAGCGTTGAAGCCAAACGGGGGCGGGGGGGCGATGAGCAGTACTTC. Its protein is CSVEAKRGRGGDEQYF. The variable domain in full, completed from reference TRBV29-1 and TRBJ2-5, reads SAVISQKPSRDICQRGTSLTIQCQVDSQVTMMFWYRQQPGQSLTLIATANQGSEATYESGFVIDKFPISRPNLTFSTLTVSNMSPEDSSIYLCSVEAKRGRGGDEQYFGPGTRLLVL.

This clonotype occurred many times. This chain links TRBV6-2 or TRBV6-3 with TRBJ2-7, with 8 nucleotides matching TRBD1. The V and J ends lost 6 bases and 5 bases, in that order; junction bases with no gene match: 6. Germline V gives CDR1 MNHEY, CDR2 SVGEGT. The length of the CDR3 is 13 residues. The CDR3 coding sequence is TGTGCCAGCAGACGGACAGGGATTAACGAGCAGTACTTC. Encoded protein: CASRRTGINEQYF.

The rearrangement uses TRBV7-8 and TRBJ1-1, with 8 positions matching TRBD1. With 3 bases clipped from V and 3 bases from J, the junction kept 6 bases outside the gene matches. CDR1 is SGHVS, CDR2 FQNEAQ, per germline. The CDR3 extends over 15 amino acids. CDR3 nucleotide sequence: TGTGCCAGCAGCTTCCGGACAGGGCTGGACACTGAAGCTTTCTTT. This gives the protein CASSFRTGLDTEAFF.

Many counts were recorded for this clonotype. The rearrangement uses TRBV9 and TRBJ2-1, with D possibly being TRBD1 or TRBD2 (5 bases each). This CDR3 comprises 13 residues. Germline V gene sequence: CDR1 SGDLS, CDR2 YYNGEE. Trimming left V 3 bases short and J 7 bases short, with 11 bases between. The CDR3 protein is CASSASGRNEQFF. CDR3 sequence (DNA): TGTGCCAGCAGCGCCTCAGGGAGAAATGAGCAGTTCTTC.

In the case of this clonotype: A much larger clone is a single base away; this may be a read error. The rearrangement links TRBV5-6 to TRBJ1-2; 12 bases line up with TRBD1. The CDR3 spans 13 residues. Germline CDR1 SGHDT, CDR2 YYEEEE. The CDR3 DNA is TGTGCCAGCAGACCGGGACAGGGGGCGAGCTACGCCTTC. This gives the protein CASRPGQGASYAF.

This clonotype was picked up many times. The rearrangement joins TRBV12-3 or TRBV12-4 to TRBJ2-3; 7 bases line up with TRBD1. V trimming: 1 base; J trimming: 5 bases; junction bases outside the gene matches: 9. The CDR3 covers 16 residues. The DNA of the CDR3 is TGTGCCAGCAGTTTAGGGGTGGGGACAGAAGGAGATACGCAGTATTTT. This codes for CASSLGVGTEGDTQYF.

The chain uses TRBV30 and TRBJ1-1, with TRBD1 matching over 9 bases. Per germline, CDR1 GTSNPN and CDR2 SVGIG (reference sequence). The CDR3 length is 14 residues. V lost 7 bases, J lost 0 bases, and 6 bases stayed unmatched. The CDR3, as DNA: TGTGCCTTGGGACAGGGCCGGATGAACACTGAAGCTTTCTTT. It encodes CALGQGRMNTEAFF.

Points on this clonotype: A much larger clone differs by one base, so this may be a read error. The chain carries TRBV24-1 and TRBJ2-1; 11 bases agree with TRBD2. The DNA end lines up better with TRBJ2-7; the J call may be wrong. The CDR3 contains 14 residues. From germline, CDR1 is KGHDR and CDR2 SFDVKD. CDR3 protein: CATGLAGGDNEQYF. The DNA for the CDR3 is TGTGCCACCGGCTTAGCGGGGGGGGACAATGAGCAGTACTTC.

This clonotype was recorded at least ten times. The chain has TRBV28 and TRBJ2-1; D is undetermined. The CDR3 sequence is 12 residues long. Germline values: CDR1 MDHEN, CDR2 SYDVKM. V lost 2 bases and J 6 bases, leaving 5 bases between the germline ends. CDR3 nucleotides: TGTGCCAGCAGTTTACGCCTCAATGAGCAGTTCTTC. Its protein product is CASSLRLNEQFF.

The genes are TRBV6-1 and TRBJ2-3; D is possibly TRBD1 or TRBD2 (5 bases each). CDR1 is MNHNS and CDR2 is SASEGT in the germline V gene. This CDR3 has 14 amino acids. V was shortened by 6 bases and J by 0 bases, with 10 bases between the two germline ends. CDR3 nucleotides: TGTGCCAGCAGGACGAGGGGTAGCACAGATACGCAGTATTTT. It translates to CASRTRGSTDTQYF.

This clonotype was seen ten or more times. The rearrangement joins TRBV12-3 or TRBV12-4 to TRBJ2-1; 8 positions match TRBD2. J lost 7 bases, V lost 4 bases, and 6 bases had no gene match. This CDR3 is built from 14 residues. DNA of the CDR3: TGTGCCAGCAGTTCAAGCCGGGGGGGGAATGAGCAGTTCTTC. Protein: CASSSSRGGNEQFF.